The sequence of this T cell receptor beta chain was determined in a study of technical replicates of blood from several donors. Libraries were prepared by immunoSEQ multiplex PCR; TCRdb keeps only in-frame clonotypes and omits some of them. The sample records under 15,000 clones, 92% being singletons. The germline V gene has CDR1 LGHNT and CDR2 FRNRAP. V was clipped by 3 bases and J by 1 base, with 9 bases between them. The CDR3 has 14 amino acids. The chain links TRBV12-5 to TRBJ1-1, with no clear D. Sequencing was carried out using PBMCs. The sequence was collected from a human donor in good health. CDR3 bases: TGTGCTAGTGGTTTCCGAGGCACGAACACTGAAGCTTTCTTT. Protein sequence: CASGFRGTNTEAFF.